Each of the 16 T cell receptor beta chains below was sequenced from the same sample in a study of blood T cell repertoires in COVID-19. Sequencing was performed with immunoSEQ multiplex PCR; in TCRdb, only in-frame clones are kept and a portion is missing. The sample consists of about 250,000 clones, roughly 90% of them appearing once. Material for sequencing was peripheral blood. The receptor source for this set is a woman between 40 and 55 years old who had recovered from COVID-19.

CDR3: CTSSQDYRGTRRATDTQYF. The CDR3, as DNA: TGCACCAGCAGCCAAGATTACCGGGGGACGCGTCGAGCCACAGATACGCAGTATTTT. The chain has TRBV1 and TRBJ2-3; TRBD2, the D gene given by the table, was not confirmed from the DNA. TRBV1 is flagged as a pseudogene. This CDR3 region has 19 residues.

The chain recombines TRBV24-1 with TRBJ2-4; TRBD1 matches 11 bases. Germline V gives CDR1 KGHDR, CDR2 SFDVKD. Trimming took 4 bases from V and 7 from J; bases not matched to a gene: 8. The CDR3 contains 16 residues. The CDR3 loop reads CATSDPNRDRGNIQYF. DNA of the CDR3: TGTGCCACCAGTGACCCGAACCGGGACAGGGGGAACATTCAGTACTTC.

V is TRBV3-1 (or the pseudogene TRBV3-2) and J is TRBJ2-7; TRBD1 matches at 9 bases. CDR3 size: 14 residues. CDR1 is LGHDT, CDR2 YNNKEL, per germline (reference sequence). Trimming at V came to 7 bases and at J to 6 bases, leaving 10 bases not matched to a gene. CDR3 nucleotide sequence: TGTGCCAGCATTCGGGACAGGGACTCGTCCGAGCAGTACTTC. This codes for CASIRDRDSSEQYF.

The genes are TRBV7-3 and TRBJ2-1, with 11 bases fitting TRBD2. In germline, CDR1 is SGHTA, CDR2 FQGTGA. V shed 5 bases and J 6 bases; nucleotides not matched to a gene: 6. This CDR3 comprises 15 residues. This chain's CDR3 is CASSADSGGANEQFF. The CDR3 DNA sequence: TGTGCCAGCAGCGCCGATAGCGGGGGGGCCAATGAGCAGTTCTTC.

In its sample, this clone was seen a few times. The V gene is TRBV6-4, the J gene TRBJ2-1; the match to TRBD1 covers 11 bases. Germline V gene sequence: CDR1 MRHNA, CDR2 SNTAGT. This CDR3 has 15 amino acids. The V and J ends lost 3 bases and 3 bases, in that order; junction bases with no gene match: 1. The CDR3 protein is CASSEGTGGYNEQFF. CDR3 DNA sequence: TGTGCCAGCAGTGAGGGGACAGGGGGCTACAATGAGCAGTTCTTC.

V gene TRBV30 combines with J gene TRBJ2-1, with TRBD2 identical over 8 bases. CDR3 length: 13 amino acids. The junction had 7 bases not matched to a gene; V was cut back by 4 bases and J by 8 bases. Germline V CDR1 and CDR2: GTSNPN, SVGIG (reference sequence). The CDR3 DNA reads TGTGCCTGGAAGATTAGCGGGAACTATGAGCAGTTCTTC. Its translation is CAWKISGNYEQFF.

This clone showed up just once. The gene calls are TRBV7-8 and TRBJ1-5; possible D gene TRBD1, 5 bases. V was trimmed by 5 bases and J by 1 base, leaving 15 bases between them. Germline assignment: CDR1 SGHVS and CDR2 FQNEAQ. The CDR3 sequence is 16 residues long. The CDR3 sequence: CASSVLYRQSNQPQHF. As DNA, the CDR3 is TGTGCCAGCAGCGTTCTTTACAGGCAAAGCAATCAGCCCCAGCATTTT.

The chain links TRBV21-1 to TRBJ2-2; TRBD2 is taken as the D call from the table, unchecked against the DNA. TRBV21-1 is noted as a pseudogene. The CDR3 consists of 13 residues. The CDR3 coding sequence is TGTGCCAGCAGCAAATTCCCGGGAGGGGAGCTGTTTTTT. It codes for CASSKFPGGELFF.

The chain has TRBV6-6 and TRBJ1-1, with D maybe TRBD1 (6 bases). Germline CDR1 MNHNY, CDR2 SVGAGI (reference sequence). With 11 bases removed from V and 1 base from J, the gap between germline ends came to 20 bases. The CDR3 has 15 residues. Here the CDR3 DNA reads TGTGCCGGCGCCTCGATACAGGGACGGAACACTGAAGCTTTCTTT. Translated: CAGASIQGRNTEAFF.

As for this clone: Other DNA variants within this sample encode the same CDR3. The rearrangement joins TRBV6-5 to TRBJ2-7; 7 positions agree with TRBD2. The CDR3 has 15 amino acids. The trim removed 0 bases at V and 2 bases at J, leaving 4 bases unmatched. The germline V gene has CDR1 MNHEY and CDR2 SVGAGI. The CDR3 is CASSYSGGGPYEQYF. CDR3 DNA sequence: TGTGCCAGCAGTTACTCGGGGGGGGGACCCTACGAGCAGTACTTC.

CDR3 nucleotide sequence: TGTGCCAGCGCACGAGAAGGTACACAGGGAAGAAGGTCACCCCTCCACTTT. It codes for CASAREGTQGRRSPLHF. This chain joins TRBV28 and TRBJ1-6; the D gene is possibly TRBD1 (6 bases). The CDR3 is 17 amino acids. Germline V CDR1 and CDR2: MDHEN, SYDVKM. V lost 8 bases to trimming and J lost 10 bases, with 27 bases between them.

Turning to this clone: Distinct nucleotide sequences in the sample also encode this CDR3. Written as DNA, the CDR3 is TGTGCCACCAGTGATTTGGGACAGGGGGTATCAGATACGCAGTATTTT. The encoded protein is CATSDLGQGVSDTQYF. The rearrangement uses TRBV24-1 and TRBJ2-3; 10 bases fit TRBD1. Trimming cost V 0 bases and J 4 bases; bases outside gene matches: 3. The CDR3 has 16 amino acids. Germline assignment: CDR1 KGHDR and CDR2 SFDVKD.

A few counts support this clone. The J gene is TRBJ1-2, the V gene TRBV25-1; 8 bases line up with TRBD1. The length of the CDR3 is 14 residues. The germline CDR1 and CDR2 sequences are MGHDK and SYGVNS. With V trimmed by 3 bases and J by 5 bases, 5 bases remained unmatched. For the CDR3, the DNA is TGTGCCAGCAGTGAGGCAGGGGGCCAATATGGCTACACCTTC. Translating it yields CASSEAGGQYGYTF.

The chain combines TRBV21-1 with TRBJ2-7; no DNA check was done on the table's D call, TRBD2. TRBV21-1 is an annotated pseudogene. The CDR3 runs to 17 residues. The CDR3 spells CASSADHDRDSSYEQYF. The CDR3 region has the DNA TGTGCCAGCAGCGCCGACCACGACCGGGACTCTTCCTACGAGCAGTACTTC.

The gene calls are TRBV7-3 and TRBJ1-2, with D possibly being TRBD1 (5 bases). From germline, CDR1 is SGHTA and CDR2 FQGTGA. V was shortened by 1 base and J by 4 bases, with 13 bases between the two germline ends. The CDR3 runs 15 residues. The CDR3 nucleotides are TGTGCCAGCAGCTTAAGGAGGGAGGGGCTCTATGGCTACACCTTC. Translating it yields CASSLRREGLYGYTF.

The chain's CDR3 is CASSPHRDNSPLHF. The CDR3 nucleotides read TGTGCCAGCAGCCCCCACAGGGATAATTCACCCCTCCACTTT. V and J are TRBV3-1 (or the pseudogene TRBV3-2) and TRBJ1-6, with D possibly being TRBD1 (6 bases). The CDR3 runs 14 residues. Trimming removed 4 bases from V and 5 bases from J, with 9 bases in between. Germline values: CDR1 LGHDT, CDR2 YNNKEL (reference sequence).